This entry lists 21 T cell receptor beta chains sequenced from one sample in a study of shared clonotypes between healthy human individuals. Sequenced by immunoSEQ multiplex PCR; TCRdb stores in-frame clones only, minus some. There are about 92,000 clones in the sample; about half occur only once, and roughly 15% lies in the top ten. The sequenced sample consisted of PBMCs. These receptors were collected from a woman aged 40 to 50 in good health. Some clones in this sample may be carry-over from other donors' samples.

As for this clone: A far larger clone is one base from this, pointing to a likely read error. The chain couples TRBV9 to TRBJ1-1; perhaps TRBD1 as D (6 bases). V was pared by 2 bases and J by 4 bases, with 15 bases between. The CDR3 is 15 residues long. Germline V gene data show CDR1 as SGDLS and CDR2 as YYNGEE. CDR3 nucleotide sequence: TGTGCCAGCAGCGTTTCCGGGGACATGAGCACTGAAGCTTTCTTT. Protein sequence: CASSVSGDMSTEAFF.

Only a few counts were recorded for this clone. The chain combines TRBV7-2 with TRBJ2-4; D is possibly TRBD1 (5 bases). The germline gives CDR1 SGHTA, CDR2 FQGNSA. The CDR3 spans 14 residues. Deletions cut 5 bases from V and 6 bases from J, with 14 bases between. The DNA for the CDR3 is TGTGCCAGCAGCCCTACAGGAGCTAGAAACATTCAGTACTTC. Translation: CASSPTGARNIQYF.

The chain couples TRBV28 to TRBJ2-7, with 10 bases lining up with TRBD1. After removal of 2 bases from V and 3 bases from J, the junction contained 4 bases not matched to a gene. The CDR3 contains 15 residues. Per the germline V gene, CDR1 is MDHEN and CDR2 is SYDVKM. The CDR3 bases are TGTGCCAGCAGTTTAGTGGGGACAGGGGACTACGAGCAGTACTTC. It yields the protein CASSLVGTGDYEQYF.

The chain uses TRBV29-1 and TRBJ2-5; TRBD1 matches at 10 bases. The CDR3 runs 15 residues. The germline gives CDR1 SQVTM, CDR2 ANQGSEA. The V segment lost 6 bases and the J segment 0 bases; nucleotides outside the gene matches: 7. The CDR3 sequence is CSVETGTGDQETQYF. Written as DNA, the CDR3 is TGCAGCGTAGAAACCGGGACAGGGGACCAAGAGACCCAGTACTTC. The whole variable domain, filled in from reference TRBV29-1 and TRBJ2-5, reads SAVISQKPSRDICQRGTSLTIQCQVDSQVTMMFWYRQQPGQSLTLIATANQGSEATYESGFVIDKFPISRPNLTFSTLTVSNMSPEDSSIYLCSVETGTGDQETQYFGPGTRLLVL.

This clone was observed many times. The genes are TRBV4-2 and TRBJ1-1; D gene unclear. Trimming pared 1 base from V and 1 base from J, leaving 13 bases between. This CDR3 has 16 amino acids. The V gene's germline CDR1 is LGHNA and CDR2 YNFKEQ. CDR3 coding DNA: TGTGCCAGCAGCCAAGTTCACAGCAACAAGAACACTGAAGCTTTCTTT. Protein product: CASSQVHSNKNTEAFF.

The chain recombines TRBV5-6 with TRBJ2-5; D remains unclear. The DNA end is more similar to TRBJ2-7, so the J call may be wrong. CDR3 length: 13 amino acids. The germline gives CDR1 SGHDT, CDR2 YYEEEE. The DNA for the CDR3 is TGTGCCAGCAGCTTGGTGGCGACCTACGAGCAGTACTTC. Its protein is CASSLVATYEQYF.

The chain couples TRBV28 to TRBJ1-2, with no clear D. The CDR3 contains 13 residues. V lost 6 bases and J lost 3, with 11 bases in between. Germline CDR1 is MDHEN and CDR2 is SYDVKM. The CDR3 is CASRGTAYYGYTF. The CDR3 DNA sequence: TGTGCCAGCAGGGGAACGGCGTACTATGGCTACACCTTC.

This clone showed up just a few times. The genes are TRBV7-9 and TRBJ2-3, with TRBD2 matching over 12 bases. J gave up 5 bases and V 5 bases, and 2 bases lay outside the gene matches. The CDR3 contains 14 residues. Germline V CDR1 and CDR2: SEHNR, FQNEAQ (reference sequence). CDR3 DNA sequence: TGTGCCAGCAGCCGGACTAGCGGGAAAGATACGCAGTATTTT. As protein: CASSRTSGKDTQYF.

The chain recombines TRBV6-6 with TRBJ1-5; no clear D. V lost 6 bases and J 0 bases, leaving 12 bases between the germline ends. The CDR3 is 15 residues long. Germline V gene sequence: CDR1 MNHNY, CDR2 SVGAGI (reference sequence). CDR3 region: CASRQGWGSNQPQHF. The CDR3 bases are TGTGCCAGCAGACAAGGGTGGGGTAGCAATCAGCCCCAGCATTTT.

This clone has just a few counts. The chain joins TRBV7-2 to TRBJ2-3; TRBD2 aligns across 14 bases. The CDR3 contains 17 residues. CDR1 and CDR2 from the germline V gene are SGHTA and FQGNSA. V lost 5 bases, J lost 8 bases, and 12 bases stayed unmatched. CDR3 DNA sequence: TGTGCCAGCAGCATCCGCCGACTAGCGGGAGGGGCAGCTACGCAGTATTTT. Protein: CASSIRRLAGGAATQYF.

This chain joins TRBV5-4 and TRBJ2-3, with 10 bases identical to TRBD2. The germline gives CDR1 SGHNT, CDR2 YYREEE (reference sequence). The CDR3 extends over 15 amino acids. The V gene end was trimmed by 2 bases and the J gene end by 2 bases; junction bases not matched to a gene: 2. The CDR3 is CASSLLAGITDTQYF. CDR3 nucleotides: TGTGCCAGCAGCTTACTAGCGGGAATCACAGATACGCAGTATTTT.

The chain has TRBV27 and TRBJ2-7; D is ambiguous. The length of the CDR3 is 10 residues. Germline V gives CDR1 MNHEY, CDR2 SMNVEV (reference sequence). This chain's CDR3 is CARPAAEQYF. The CDR3 region has the DNA TGTGCGCGACCGGCGGCCGAGCAGTACTTC.

The V and J genes are TRBV9 and TRBJ2-7; D unresolved. V lost 0 bases and J 1 base, leaving 8 bases between the germline ends. The germline V gene encodes CDR1 SGDLS and CDR2 YYNGEE. This CDR3 has 14 amino acids. DNA of the CDR3: TGTGCCAGCAGCGTAGACATGTTTTCCTACGAGCAGTACTTC. Translation: CASSVDMFSYEQYF. Complete variable domain (other parts from reference TRBV9 and TRBJ2-7): DSGVTQTPKHLITATGQRVTLRCSPRSGDLSVYWYQQSLDQGLQFLIQYYNGEERAKGNILERFSAQQFPDLHSELNLSSLELGDSALYFCASSVDMFSYEQYFGPGTRLTVT.

On this clone: With a far larger clone one base away, a read error is the likely cause. CDR3 nucleotides: TGTGCCAGCAGCCCCACGATCACTGAAGCTTTCTTT. This encodes CASSPTITEAFF. V and J are TRBV7-1 and TRBJ1-1; D ambiguous. TRBV7-1 is an ORF, and what it does is uncertain. The CDR3 has 12 residues. Between the trimmed V and J ends, which lost 5 bases and 4 bases, there was a span of 8 bases.

This clone was picked up a small number of times. The chain combines TRBV7-2 with TRBJ2-7, with 9 bases matching TRBD2. J lost 5 bases, V lost 5 bases, and 13 bases had no gene match. Germline CDR1 is SGHTA and CDR2 is FQGNSA. The CDR3 is 16 amino acids. The CDR3: CASSAQGTSPPNEQYF. CDR3 in DNA: TGTGCCAGCAGCGCACAAGGGACTAGCCCTCCCAACGAGCAGTACTTC. The full variable domain, its missing parts supplied by reference TRBV7-2 and TRBJ2-7, is GAGVSQSPSNKVTEKGKDVELRCDPISGHTALYWYRQSLGQGLEFLIYFQGNSAPDKSGLPSDRFSAERTGGSVSTLTIQRTQQEDSAVYLCASSAQGTSPPNEQYFGPGTRLTVT.

This clone has at least ten counts. Other DNA sequences in this sample translate to the same CDR3. This chain connects TRBV7-9 to TRBJ2-2, with unresolved D. Trimming removed 9 bases at V and 6 bases at J, with 20 bases between. The germline CDR1 and CDR2 sequences are SEHNR and FQNEAQ (reference sequence). The CDR3 has 15 residues. The CDR3 loop is CARLRPPVRAGELFF. The CDR3, as DNA: TGTGCCAGACTTCGTCCTCCGGTTCGCGCCGGGGAGCTGTTTTTT.

V is TRBV5-4 and J is TRBJ2-7; D ambiguous. Trimming shortened V by 0 bases and J by 0 bases, and 7 bases separated the two germline ends. The CDR3 sequence is 14 residues long. Germline assignment: CDR1 SGHNT and CDR2 YYREEE (reference sequence). The CDR3 DNA sequence: TGTGCCAGCAGCTTGGACAGTAGCTCCTACGAGCAGTACTTC. Protein product: CASSLDSSSYEQYF.

The sample holds a few counts of this clone. It may be a read error: a sequence one base away is much more abundant. Other DNA sequences within the sample encode an identical CDR3. The chain joins TRBV2 to TRBJ1-5; 8 bases agree with TRBD1. Trimming took 4 bases from V and 5 from J; bases not matched to a gene: 4. The CDR3 covers 14 residues. The germline gives CDR1 SNHLY, CDR2 FYNNEI. The CDR3 here is CASSATGEDQPQHF. CDR3 DNA sequence: TGTGCCAGCAGTGCGACAGGGGAGGATCAGCCCCAGCATTTT.

The chain links TRBV7-2 to TRBJ2-5; D remains unclear. CDR1 and CDR2 from the germline V gene are SGHTA and FQGNSA. V was cut by 5 bases and J by 5 bases, with 9 bases left in between. This CDR3 is 12 amino acids long. CDR3 in amino acids: CASSLRAETQYF. Here the CDR3 DNA reads TGTGCCAGCAGCCTTAGGGCTGAGACCCAGTACTTC.

The chain combines TRBV28 with TRBJ1-6; TRBD1 matches at 10 bases. This CDR3 is 14 amino acids long. V was clipped by 5 bases and J by 10 bases; unmatched bases: 5. The germline V gene has CDR1 MDHEN and CDR2 SYDVKM. CDR3 region: CASSRQGARSPLHF. The CDR3 DNA reads as TGTGCCAGCAGTCGACAGGGGGCACGGTCACCCCTCCACTTT.

This chain joins TRBV15 and TRBJ2-1; TRBD2 aligns across 7 bases. The V and J ends lost 0 bases and 10 bases, in that order; junction bases with no gene match: 3. This CDR3 has 13 residues. CDR1 and CDR2 from the germline V gene are LNHNV and YYDKDF (reference sequence). CDR3 sequence (DNA): TGTGCCACCAGCAGAGATCCTAGCGGAGAGCAGTTCTTC. It encodes CATSRDPSGEQFF.